The rows below give T cell receptor beta chains drawn from one sample of a study of blood T cell repertoires in COVID-19. The assay was immunoSEQ multiplex PCR, and TCRdb's table has in-frame clones only and misses some. The repertoire includes about 150,000 clones, approximately 87% of them detected once, and less than 8% sits in the top ten. Sequencing was done on a sample of PBMCs or T cells enriched from blood (not recorded which). The receptors here all came from a woman aged 45-65 years who had recovered from COVID-19. Both conserved end residues are part of each CDR3.

v_gene: TRBV7-2; j_gene: TRBJ1-5; CDR3aa: CASSKQKDQPQHF
v_gene: TRBV3-1/TRBV3-2; j_gene: TRBJ2-3; CDR3aa: CASSYGGAEDTQYF
v_gene: TRBV27; j_gene: TRBJ2-1; CDR3aa: CASSLGRVNEQFF
v_gene: TRBV3-1/TRBV3-2; j_gene: TRBJ2-2; CDR3aa: CASSQPLLRGTGELFF
v_gene: TRBV6-5; j_gene: TRBJ2-7; CDR3aa: CASSPPFAGSYEQYF
v_gene: TRBV5-1; j_gene: TRBJ2-7; CDR3aa: CASSLGLAGGTGQEQYF
v_gene: TRBV4-1; j_gene: TRBJ1-2; CDR3aa: CASNGPNRGERGGYTF
v_gene: TRBV5-1; j_gene: TRBJ2-7; CDR3aa: CASSPNGAGYEQYF
v_gene: TRBV4-3; j_gene: TRBJ2-3; CDR3aa: CASSQDLLDTQYF
v_gene: TRBV12-2; j_gene: TRBJ2-3; CDR3aa: CASRLALFQAGSTDTQYF
v_gene: TRBV5-4; j_gene: TRBJ2-7; CDR3aa: CASSSQGSSYEQYF
v_gene: TRBV6-1; j_gene: TRBJ1-6; CDR3aa: CASSEALLTVSPLHF
v_gene: TRBV13; j_gene: TRBJ1-1; CDR3aa: CASSSLRGLNTEAFF
v_gene: TRBV5-8; j_gene: TRBJ1-4; CDR3aa: CASRPDRGNEKLFF
v_gene: TRBV27; j_gene: TRBJ2-5; CDR3aa: CASSLRQGQKTQYF
v_gene: TRBV18; j_gene: TRBJ1-5; CDR3aa: CASSLMQASNQPQHF
v_gene: TRBV14; j_gene: TRBJ1-2; CDR3aa: CASSIRGLSSANYGYTF
v_gene: TRBV19; j_gene: TRBJ2-7; CDR3aa: CAASSGGISYEQYF
v_gene: TRBV29-1; j_gene: TRBJ2-7; CDR3aa: CSVDRVAGTYEQYF
v_gene: TRBV11-3; j_gene: TRBJ1-1; CDR3aa: CASSLRGMNTEAFF
v_gene: TRBV6-2/TRBV6-3; j_gene: TRBJ1-5; CDR3aa: CASSWGPDGENQPQHF
v_gene: TRBV20-1; j_gene: TRBJ1-5; CDR3aa: CSASFGQSYNQPQHF
v_gene: TRBV6-6; j_gene: TRBJ1-2; CDR3aa: CASSNNRAYGYTF
v_gene: TRBV6-2/TRBV6-3; j_gene: TRBJ1-2; CDR3aa: CASSWTGTHGYTF
v_gene: TRBV5-4; j_gene: TRBJ2-5; CDR3aa: CASSIGPSGGAGETQYF
v_gene: TRBV24-1; j_gene: TRBJ2-5; CDR3aa: CATSDASGGAGETQYF
v_gene: TRBV27; j_gene: TRBJ1-1; CDR3aa: CASSTGNTEAFF
v_gene: TRBV2; j_gene: TRBJ1-5; CDR3aa: CASKLGQGGWGNQPQHF
v_gene: TRBV27; j_gene: TRBJ2-6; CDR3aa: CASSLGAGASGANVLTF
v_gene: TRBV3-1/TRBV3-2; j_gene: TRBJ2-7; CDR3aa: CASSQGFRVTVDEQYF
v_gene: TRBV11-2; j_gene: TRBJ1-5; CDR3aa: CASSLGAGSNQPQHF
v_gene: TRBV4-1; j_gene: TRBJ1-1; CDR3aa: CASSQDKSGGGGNTEAFF
v_gene: TRBV9; j_gene: TRBJ2-1; CDR3aa: CASSTGTSGGTHNEQFF
v_gene: TRBV30; j_gene: TRBJ2-5; CDR3aa: CAWSAGSPQKETQYF
v_gene: TRBV27; j_gene: TRBJ1-2; CDR3aa: CASSLGATGEHGYTF
v_gene: TRBV5-1; j_gene: TRBJ1-6; CDR3aa: CASSSSLSYNSPLHF
v_gene: TRBV12-5; j_gene: TRBJ2-7; CDR3aa: CASGLSGYEQYF
v_gene: TRBV7-3; j_gene: TRBJ2-3; CDR3aa: CASSLGLAPDTQYF
v_gene: TRBV5-1; j_gene: TRBJ2-5; CDR3aa: CASSGLAGRETQYF
v_gene: TRBV7-2; j_gene: TRBJ2-7; CDR3aa: CASRSGEFAYEQYF
v_gene: TRBV2; j_gene: TRBJ2-2; CDR3aa: CASSGLTDTGELFF